Below are 27 T cell receptor beta chains sequenced from a single sample in a study of spatial heterogeneity in lung cancer. MiXCR was run by TCRdb on the 5' RACE reads, yielding one entry per CDR3 protein. The sample records about 11,000 distinct CDR3 sequences, under 4.5% being singletons. As to time point: sample taken at primary tumor resection. The study sequenced unsorted whole RNA from tumor, nontumor lung or frozen PBMC. The sample in question was PBMCs, obtained at surgery. These receptor sequences come from a female donor with early-stage non-small cell lung cancer.

This clonotype has ten or more counts. Since it is a stray read in a library aimed at alpha chains, this beta chain has a size that is not meaningful. The chain combines TRBV4-1 with TRBJ2-2, with D maybe TRBD1 (6 bases). This CDR3 is 15 amino acids long. Trimming removed 4 bases at V and 7 bases at J, with 16 bases between. The germline V gene has CDR1 MGHRA and CDR2 YSYEKL. CDR3 sequence reads: CASSPGVSRGGELFF. In nucleotides, the CDR3 is TGCGCCAGCAGCCCAGGGGTCTCCCGAGGCGGGGAGCTGTTTTTT.

This clonotype was picked up many times. A library prepared for alpha chains yielded this beta chain as an off-target read; its size is of little meaning. The gene calls are TRBV5-4 and TRBJ2-7, with 7 bases matching TRBD1. Unmatched junction bases numbered 4, after V lost 2 bases and J lost 2 bases. From germline, CDR1 is SGHNT and CDR2 YYREEE (reference sequence). CDR3 length equals 14 residues. CDR3 bases: TGTGCCAGCAGCTTCCGGGACAGACCCTACGAGCAGTACTTC. It specifies CASSFRDRPYEQYF.

In this sample, this clonotype turned up many times. This beta chain slipped into a library made for alpha chains as a stray read, so its size is not meaningful. The CDR3 DNA follows: TGTGCCAGCAGCTTTGCCGGGACCAACACAGATACGCAGTATTTT. Amino acids: CASSFAGTNTDTQYF. The chain has TRBV7-2 and TRBJ2-3; possibly TRBD1 or TRBD2 for D (5 bases each). With 3 bases removed from V and 2 bases from J, the gap between germline ends came to 12 bases. Germline CDR1 reads SGHTA; CDR2 reads FQGNSA. CDR3 length equals 15 residues.

There are many counts of this clonotype. This beta chain is an unintended read in a library built for alpha chains; its size means little. The J gene is TRBJ2-3, the V gene TRBV9; 8 bases fit TRBD1. Looked up from germline, CDR1 is SGDLS and CDR2 is YYNGEE. The CDR3 extends over 14 amino acids. J was trimmed by 1 base and V by 7 bases; bases with no gene match: 5. The CDR3 loop reads CASGPGGGTDTQYF. DNA for the CDR3: TGTGCCAGCGGACCAGGGGGCGGCACAGATACGCAGTATTTT.

To note about this clonotype: In a library made to pick up alpha chains, this beta chain is a stray read with a size that means little. The chain has TRBV20-1 and TRBJ2-4, with D possibly TRBD1 on 6 matching bases. The CDR3 contains 16 residues. The germline gives CDR1 DFQATT, CDR2 SNEGSKA (reference sequence). V was pared by 0 bases and J by 7 bases, with 19 bases between. DNA of the CDR3: TGCAGTGCTAGAGATACAAGGTGGGGGCCTAAGAACATTCAGTACTTC. This gives the protein CSARDTRWGPKNIQYF.

The sample holds a few counts of this clonotype. Because this beta chain is a stray read in a library intended to capture alpha chains, its abundance should not be given much weight. The V gene is TRBV6-2 or TRBV6-3, the J gene TRBJ1-1; no clear D gene. Germline-derived CDR1 and CDR2 are MNHEY and SVGEGT. The CDR3 sequence is 11 residues long. CDR3 coding DNA: TGTGCAGCGGGGAAAAACACTGAAGCTTTCTTT. Residues: CAAGKNTEAFF.

This clonotype is large. This beta chain represents an off-target read in a library built for alpha chains; its size is of limited meaning. The chain is built from TRBV7-2 and TRBJ2-2; the match to TRBD1 covers 8 bases. This CDR3 spans 19 amino acids. Germline V lookup: CDR1 SGHTA, CDR2 FQGNSA. V lost 5 bases and J lost 4; bases outside the gene matches: 18. CDR3 DNA: TGTGCCAGCAGCCCCCGTAGACAGGGGTTCGTCGGTTTCACCGGGGAGCTGTTTTTT. It specifies CASSPRRQGFVGFTGELFF.

This clonotype was seen a few times. This beta chain was picked up by a library intended for alpha chains and is off target, so its count carries little meaning. The V and J genes are TRBV20-1 and TRBJ1-1; 8 bases are a match to TRBD1. The germline V gene has CDR1 DFQATT and CDR2 SNEGSKA (reference sequence). V gave up 6 bases and J gave up 4 bases; unmatched junction bases: 7. The CDR3 spans 13 residues. The DNA of the CDR3 is TGCAGTGCCGATCCAGGGGGCCCCACTGAAGCTTTCTTT. Protein sequence: CSADPGGPTEAFF.

There are a few counts of this clonotype. This beta chain is an off-target read within a library intended for alpha chains, so its frequency means little. The J gene is TRBJ2-7, the V gene TRBV7-2; the match to TRBD2 covers 9 bases. Germline loops: CDR1 SGHTA, CDR2 FQGNSA. V lost 3 bases and J lost 1; bases outside the gene matches: 7. The CDR3 has 16 residues. The CDR3 DNA reads as TGTGCCAGCAGCTTTTCCTCGCGGGGGGGATCCTACGAGCAGTACTTC. The encoded protein is CASSFSSRGGSYEQYF.

There are many counts of this clonotype. The library was prepared for alpha chains; this beta chain is a stray read, so its frequency means little. The V and J genes are TRBV5-4 and TRBJ2-5; 8 nucleotides agree with TRBD2. The CDR3 loop spans 14 amino acids. Germline V CDR1 and CDR2: SGHNT, YYREEE (reference sequence). The V gene end was trimmed by 5 bases and the J gene end by 4 bases; junction bases not matched to a gene: 7. This CDR3 reads CASSSRGGRETQYF. DNA of the CDR3: TGTGCCAGCAGTAGCCGGGGGGGCCGAGAGACCCAGTACTTC.

This clonotype was picked up many times. As an off-target read in a library built for alpha chains, this beta chain has a frequency of little significance. The CDR3 loop is CASSLAGDNEQFF. In DNA form, the CDR3 reads TGTGCCAGCAGTTTAGCGGGTGACAATGAGCAGTTCTTC. The chain carries TRBV27 and TRBJ2-1; perhaps TRBD2 as D (5 bases). V was shortened by 2 bases and J by 5 bases, with 7 bases between the two germline ends. The CDR3 sequence is 13 residues long. Looked up from germline, CDR1 is MNHEY and CDR2 is SMNVEV (reference sequence).

This clonotype came up many times. This beta chain was picked up by a library intended for alpha chains and is off target, so its count carries little meaning. The chain has TRBV14 and TRBJ2-2; D remains ambiguous. V lost 4 bases and J 6 bases, leaving 9 bases between the germline ends. This CDR3 is built from 13 residues. CDR1 SGHDN and CDR2 FVKESK come from the germline V gene. CDR3 sequence reads: CASSLRIAGELFF. The CDR3 region has the DNA TGTGCCAGCAGCCTAAGAATCGCCGGGGAGCTGTTTTTT.

With respect to this clonotype: The size of this beta chain means little, since it is a stray read in a library made for alpha chains. The J gene is TRBJ2-7, the V gene TRBV5-1, with 7 nucleotides matching TRBD2. Per germline, CDR1 SGHRS and CDR2 YFSETQ. The CDR3 loop spans 15 amino acids. J gave up 4 bases and V 0 bases, and 7 bases lay outside the gene matches. The CDR3 region is CASSLALASGYEQYF. CDR3 bases: TGCGCCAGCAGCTTGGCACTAGCGTCCGGGTACGAGCAGTACTTC.

This clonotype has at least ten counts. This beta chain was picked up by a library intended for alpha chains and is off target, so its count carries little meaning. The chain employs TRBV15 and TRBJ1-1; D is undetermined. V was pared by 3 bases and J by 3 bases, with 14 bases between. This CDR3 spans 15 amino acids. Germline V gene data show CDR1 as LNHNV and CDR2 as YYDKDF (reference sequence). The DNA for the CDR3 is TGTGCCACCAGCAGGGAACTTAGGTTGGACACTGAAGCTTTCTTT. It is translated as CATSRELRLDTEAFF.

This clonotype has at least ten counts. Within a library made for alpha chains, this beta chain is off target, and its count is uninformative. V gene TRBV4-3 combines with J gene TRBJ2-3, with D unresolved. CDR3 length: 14 residues. Trimming removed 1 base at V and 3 bases at J, with 8 bases between. Germline-derived CDR1 and CDR2 are LGHNA and YSLEER. In DNA, the CDR3 is TGCGCCAGCAGCCAAGTTGGCAGGACAGATACGCAGTATTTT. Encoded protein: CASSQVGRTDTQYF.

This clonotype was counted at least ten times. This beta chain is an off-target read within a library intended for alpha chains, so its frequency means little. The chain has TRBV27 and TRBJ2-5, with 8 bases lining up with TRBD2. CDR1 MNHEY and CDR2 SMNVEV come from the germline V gene (reference sequence). The CDR3 contains 16 residues. Losses at the gene ends were 8 bases for V and 1 base for J; bases not matched to a gene: 12. The CDR3 sequence: CASAPLAGGLQETQYF. In DNA, the CDR3 is TGTGCCAGCGCGCCACTGGCGGGAGGTCTCCAAGAGACCCAGTACTTC.

In its sample, this clonotype was seen many times. The library was prepared for alpha chains; this beta chain is a stray read, so its frequency means little. The rearrangement links TRBV29-1 to TRBJ1-5; D might be TRBD1 (5 bases). V was trimmed by 8 bases and J by 0 bases, leaving 14 bases between them. This CDR3 region has 14 residues. Germline lookup yields CDR1 SQVTM and CDR2 ANQGSEA. The CDR3 nucleotides are TGCAGCCTTATGGGACTCTGTAGCAATCAGCCCCAGCATTTT. Its translation: CSLMGLCSNQPQHF. Filled out from reference TRBV29-1 and TRBJ1-5, the complete variable domain reads SAVISQKPSRDICQRGTSLTIQCQVDSQVTMMFWYRQQPGQSLTLIATANQGSEATYESGFVIDKFPISRPNLTFSTLTVSNMSPEDSSIYLCSLMGLCSNQPQHFGDGTRLSIL.

This clonotype was observed at least ten times. This beta chain slipped into a library made for alpha chains as a stray read, so its size is not meaningful. The gene calls are TRBV4-2 and TRBJ1-4; D gene ambiguous. The CDR3 consists of 14 residues. The V and J ends lost 3 bases and 5 bases respectively, with 10 bases between them. Germline V CDR1 and CDR2: LGHNA, YNFKEQ. CDR3 sequence (DNA): TGTGCCAGCAGCCAGGACGGCAAGAATGAAAAACTGTTTTTT. Protein product: CASSQDGKNEKLFF.

This clonotype was counted many times. For a library built for alpha chains, this beta chain is a stray read; little rests on its size. The chain joins TRBV9 to TRBJ2-3, with unresolved D. V lost 3 bases and J 3 bases, leaving 11 bases between the germline ends. Germline assignment: CDR1 SGDLS and CDR2 YYNGEE. This CDR3 comprises 14 residues. CDR3 protein: CASSGQVRTDTQYF. The CDR3 bases are TGTGCCAGCAGCGGTCAAGTGAGGACAGATACGCAGTATTTT.

As to this clonotype: This beta chain came through as a stray read in a library set up for alpha chains, and its size says little. The chain couples TRBV28 to TRBJ2-5; possibly TRBD2 for D (5 bases). This CDR3 comprises 13 residues. Trimming removed 6 bases from V and 6 bases from J, with 14 bases in between. From germline, CDR1 is MDHEN and CDR2 SYDVKM. The CDR3: CASRPADGKTQYF. The DNA for the CDR3 is TGTGCCAGCAGACCTGCGGACGGGAAGACCCAGTACTTC.

In this sample, this clonotype is medium-sized (0.01 to 0.1%). A library made for alpha chains picked up this beta chain off target, so its size means little. The rearrangement links TRBV28 to TRBJ2-7; no clear D gene. Germline V gene sequence: CDR1 MDHEN, CDR2 SYDVKM. V was trimmed by 5 bases and J by 3 bases, leaving 17 bases between them. The CDR3 contains 15 residues. CDR3 amino acids: CASSPNDLLLYEQYF. CDR3 DNA sequence: TGTGCCAGCAGTCCCAATGATCTCCTTCTCTACGAGCAGTACTTC.

This clonotype was observed many times. Since the library was made to target alpha chains, this beta chain is a stray read and its abundance is not meaningful. The gene calls are TRBV21-1 and TRBJ2-1. TRBV21-1 is an annotated pseudogene. There are 15 residues in the CDR3. Here the CDR3 reads CASSQKENSYNEQFF. The DNA of the CDR3 is TGTGCCAGCAGCCAGAAGGAGAACAGCTACAATGAGCAGTTCTTC.

This clonotype was counted ten times or more. The size of this beta chain means little, since it is a stray read in a library made for alpha chains. The rearrangement uses TRBV20-1 and TRBJ2-5, with 8 nucleotides matching TRBD2. This CDR3 contains 14 residues. Germline CDR1 reads DFQATT; CDR2 reads SNEGSKA (reference sequence). The V gene end was trimmed by 4 bases and the J gene end by 4 bases; junction bases not matched to a gene: 8. In DNA form, the CDR3 reads TGCAGTGCTAAGCGACTAGCGAGGGGAGAGACCCAGTACTTC. Its translation: CSAKRLARGETQYF.

This clonotype was recorded many times. With the library built for alpha chains, this beta chain is off target and its frequency is not meaningful. The chain uses TRBV30 and TRBJ1-5; 9 bases line up with TRBD1. The CDR3 is made up of 14 amino acids. Trimming took 3 bases from V and 3 from J; bases not matched to a gene: 3. Germline lookup yields CDR1 GTSNPN and CDR2 SVGIG (reference sequence). CDR3 amino acids: CAWRGQGVNQPQHF. CDR3 nucleotides: TGTGCCTGGAGGGGACAGGGTGTCAATCAGCCCCAGCATTTT.

This clonotype was observed a single time. The library was designed around alpha chains, so this beta chain is a stray read whose abundance carries little weight. J is TRBJ2-5 and V is TRBV20-1, with 15 nucleotides matching TRBD2. Losses at the gene ends were 6 bases for V and 4 bases for J; bases not matched to a gene: 18. The CDR3 consists of 19 residues. Germline loops: CDR1 DFQATT, CDR2 SNEGSKA (reference sequence). CDR3 coding DNA: TGCAGTGCCCCAGCCGGGACTAGCGGGGGGCCCGGGCGGGGAGAGACCCAGTACTTC. It translates to CSAPAGTSGGPGRGETQYF.

This clonotype was observed at least ten times. Little can be read into the size of this beta chain, an off-target read in a library designed for alpha chains. The J gene is TRBJ2-4, the V gene TRBV7-2; D gene ambiguous. CDR1 SGHTA and CDR2 FQGNSA come from the germline V gene. V lost 0 bases, J lost 3 bases, and 15 bases lay in between. This CDR3 contains 17 residues. The CDR3 DNA is TGTGCCAGCAGCTTAGCGTTGGCAGGTCTGGTCAAAAACATTCAGTACTTC. Encoded protein: CASSLALAGLVKNIQYF.

This clonotype was observed at least ten times. Found in a library prepared for alpha chains, this beta chain is an off-target read, and its abundance has little meaning. The chain carries TRBV28 and TRBJ1-5; D gene unclear. CDR1 and CDR2 from the germline V gene are MDHEN and SYDVKM. CDR3 length: 16 residues. Trimming took off 3 bases at V and 5 bases at J, with 17 bases between the two ends. This chain's CDR3 is CASSFGNVWGDQPQHF. CDR3 in DNA: TGTGCCAGCAGTTTTGGCAACGTTTGGGGTGATCAGCCCCAGCATTTT.